This TCR beta chain was sequenced for a study of regulatory T cells in long-lasting Graves disease. This clonotype was seen more than once but under ten times. The time point denotes: newly diagnosed GD, antithyroid drugs for less than 3 months. PBMC RNA served as the TCR library source. Arm-PCR of CDR3 regions and iRepertoire HTBI primers were the basis on which TCR beta libraries were built. TCRdb reanalysed the multiplex PCR reads using MiXCR and keeps one entry per CDR3 protein. The sample lists over 300,000 distinct CDR3 sequences, 15% to 17% occurring once. This material consisted of peripheral blood mononuclear cells (PBMCs), taken at new diagnosis, from a patient treated with antithyroid drugs. This receptor was obtained from a female donor with Graves disease.

CDR3 in DNA: TGCGCCAGCAGCTTGGTCTCCGGACGGGAGCTAGGTGGCTACACCTTC. This translates into CASSLVSGRELGGYTF. The rearrangement uses TRBV5-1 and TRBJ1-2; D call uncertain. Trimming took off 0 bases at V and 7 bases at J, with 19 bases between the two ends. The germline CDR1 and CDR2 sequences are SGHRS and YFSETQ. This CDR3 region has 16 residues.